Presented here are 14 T cell receptor beta chains from one specimen sequenced in a study of T-cell reconstitution after alpha-beta-depleted transplantation in children. Molecular barcoding with unique molecular identifiers was used for the TCRbeta library. TCRdb re-derived calls from the PCR reads in MiXCR, one entry per CDR3 protein. Found here are about 610,000 distinct CDR3 sequences, more than 9% of them singletons; the top ten hold around 4%. The starting material was PBMCs from the stem cell graft donor, obtained from the stem cell graft. These receptors all come from a human donor who donated a stem cell graft to a child with acute myeloid leukemia.

This clonotype was seen many times. V gene TRBV28 combines with J gene TRBJ2-3; D call uncertain. This CDR3 has 14 residues. From germline, CDR1 is MDHEN and CDR2 SYDVKM. The germline V and J ends were trimmed by 2 bases and 6 bases, with 12 bases remaining between them. The CDR3 sequence is CASSLPAESDTQYF. CDR3 nucleotide sequence: TGTGCCAGCAGTTTACCTGCCGAGAGCGATACGCAGTATTTT.

V is TRBV4-3 and J is TRBJ2-3; 8 nucleotides match TRBD2. There are 17 residues in the CDR3. Germline CDR1 LGHNA, CDR2 YSLEER. Germline trimming cut 0 bases from V and 5 bases from J; bases unmatched to any gene: 10. Here the CDR3 DNA reads TGCGCCAGCAGCCAAGATTCTTTCGGGACTAGGGGAGATACGCAGTATTTT. Translating it yields CASSQDSFGTRGDTQYF.

The chain has TRBV4-3 and TRBJ2-3; D not resolved. Germline values: CDR1 LGHNA, CDR2 YSLEER. V was cut by 1 base and J by 3 bases, with 11 bases left in between. The CDR3 is 15 residues long. The CDR3, as DNA: TGCGCCAGCAGCCAAGGACTGATAGGGACAGATACGCAGTATTTT. Translation: CASSQGLIGTDTQYF.

The CDR3 DNA reads as TGTGCCAGCGGTCGGACGCCCGTCGAGTACAATGAGCAGTTCTTC. This translates into CASGRTPVEYNEQFF. V gene TRBV7-9 combines with J gene TRBJ2-1; D call uncertain. The germline V gene encodes CDR1 SEHNR and CDR2 FQNEAQ (reference sequence). V lost 8 bases and J 4 bases, leaving 18 bases between the germline ends. The CDR3 loop spans 15 amino acids.

This clonotype was counted many times. J is TRBJ1-5 and V is TRBV3-1, with TRBD1 as a possible D gene (5 bases). The ends were cut back, 4 bases at V and 3 bases at J, with 7 bases in the middle. Germline-derived CDR1 and CDR2 are LGHDT and YNNKEL (reference sequence). This CDR3 is built from 13 residues. CDR3: CASSPGPNQPQHF. CDR3 in DNA: TGTGCCAGCAGCCCGGGGCCCAATCAGCCCCAGCATTTT.

There are many counts of this clonotype. The chain couples TRBV20-1 to TRBJ1-5; tentatively, D is TRBD1 (5 bases). Trimming took 1 base from V and 2 from J, leaving 12 bases between them. There are 15 residues in the CDR3. From germline, CDR1 is DFQATT and CDR2 SNEGSKA (reference sequence). The CDR3 nucleotides are TGCAGTGCTAGAGGCGGGGGGAACGGCAATCAGCCCCAGCATTTT. Translating it yields CSARGGGNGNQPQHF.

This chain connects TRBV2 to TRBJ2-7, with D possibly being TRBD2 (6 bases). The CDR3 spans 13 residues. V lost 6 bases to trimming and J lost 2 bases, with 11 bases between them. Germline V lookup: CDR1 SNHLY, CDR2 FYNNEI. This CDR3 is CASRSEGTYEQYF. The CDR3 DNA reads TGTGCCAGCAGGTCGGAGGGGACCTACGAGCAGTACTTC.

This clonotype was seen more than once but under ten times. CDR3 in DNA: TGTGCCAGCAGCCAGGCCAGACTAGCGGGACACACCGGGGAGCTGTTTTTT. This codes for CASSQARLAGHTGELFF. This chain uses TRBV4-2 with TRBJ2-2; 11 bases map to TRBD2. V lost 3 bases, J lost 3 bases, and 6 bases stayed unmatched. This CDR3 spans 17 amino acids. The germline gives CDR1 LGHNA, CDR2 YNFKEQ.

Ten or more counts support this clonotype. Here the CDR3 DNA reads TGTGCCAGCAATCGGGGCTCTAATGAAAAACTGTTTTTT. Encoded protein: CASNRGSNEKLFF. This sequence joins TRBV14 and TRBJ1-4; the D gene is possibly TRBD1 (5 bases). Trimming removed 7 bases at V and 3 bases at J, with 9 bases between. Germline loops: CDR1 SGHDN, CDR2 FVKESK. The CDR3 length is 13 residues.

The chain joins TRBV7-6 to TRBJ2-7; possible D gene TRBD1, 6 bases. Germline V lookup: CDR1 SGHVS, CDR2 FNYEAQ. Trimming removed 1 base from V and 4 bases from J, with 11 bases in between. There are 14 residues in the CDR3. As DNA, the CDR3 is TGTGCCAGCAGCTTAGGGACAGACGGGTACGAGCAGTACTTC. Its translation is CASSLGTDGYEQYF. Complete variable domain (other parts from reference TRBV7-6 and TRBJ2-7): GAGVSQSPRYKVTKRGQDVALRCDPISGHVSLYWYRQALGQGPEFLTYFNYEAQQDKSGLPNDRFSAERPEGSISTLTIQRTEQRDSAMYRCASSLGTDGYEQYFGPGTRLTVT.

There are a few counts of this clonotype. The rearrangement joins TRBV2 to TRBJ2-7; a possible D gene is TRBD2 (5 bases). Deletions cut 0 bases from V and 1 base from J, with 7 bases between. The germline CDR1 and CDR2 sequences are SNHLY and FYNNEI. The CDR3 contains 14 residues. The CDR3 nucleotides are TGTGCCAGCAGTGAAGCTCGGACTTCCTACGAGCAGTACTTC. Its protein is CASSEARTSYEQYF.

V is TRBV23-1 and J is TRBJ2-7; TRBD1 matches at 9 bases. TRBV23-1 is an ORF, and what it does is uncertain. V lost 7 bases and J lost 1; bases outside the gene matches: 17. The CDR3 totals 18 residues. CDR3 nucleotide sequence: TGCGCCAGCACCCATGGACAAAGAGGCGGACAGGGGTCCTACGAGCAGTACTTC. Protein product: CASTHGQRGGQGSYEQYF.

This clonotype came up many times. CDR3 loop: CASSVERGNANTGELFF. The CDR3 DNA reads TGTGCCAGCAGCGTAGAAAGAGGCAACGCGAACACCGGGGAGCTGTTTTTT. The J gene is TRBJ2-2, the V gene TRBV9; D ambiguous. Germline V gene lookup returns CDR1 SGDLS and CDR2 YYNGEE. The V end was cut by 0 bases, the J end by 0 bases, with 12 bases between. This CDR3 region has 17 residues.

In its sample, this clonotype was seen a few times. This rearrangement joins TRBV20-1 to TRBJ2-7, with 8 bases matching TRBD2. CDR3 size: 13 residues. Germline CDR1 reads DFQATT; CDR2 reads SNEGSKA (reference sequence). J lost 4 bases, V lost 7 bases, and 9 bases had no gene match. This chain's CDR3 is CSVPGLVSYEQYF. CDR3 in DNA: TGCAGTGTCCCGGGACTAGTCTCTTACGAGCAGTACTTC.